The source of this TCR beta chain is a study of blood T cell repertoires in COVID-19. TCRdb keeps only in-frame clones here, not all; method: immunoSEQ multiplex PCR. The repertoire holds some 170,000 clones, with about three quarters as singletons. The CDR3 totals 14 residues. Germline loops: CDR1 SGHVS, CDR2 FQNEAQ. Unmatched junction bases numbered 8, after V lost 5 bases and J lost 4 bases. Sequenced: peripheral blood. The rearrangement uses TRBV7-8 and TRBJ2-7; TRBD1 agrees at 7 bases. The receptor's source is a woman aged 70 to 79 with acute or convalescent COVID-19. The CDR3 is CASSRGPTSYEQYF. The CDR3, as DNA: TGTGCCAGCAGCAGGGGGCCTACTAGTTACGAGCAGTACTTC. The whole variable domain, remainder taken from reference TRBV7-8 and TRBJ2-7, is GAGVSQSPRYKVAKRGQDVALRCDPISGHVSLFWYQQALGQGPEFLTYFQNEAQLDKSGLPSDRFFAERPEGSVSTLKIQRTQQEDSAVYLCASSRGPTSYEQYFGPGTRLTVT.